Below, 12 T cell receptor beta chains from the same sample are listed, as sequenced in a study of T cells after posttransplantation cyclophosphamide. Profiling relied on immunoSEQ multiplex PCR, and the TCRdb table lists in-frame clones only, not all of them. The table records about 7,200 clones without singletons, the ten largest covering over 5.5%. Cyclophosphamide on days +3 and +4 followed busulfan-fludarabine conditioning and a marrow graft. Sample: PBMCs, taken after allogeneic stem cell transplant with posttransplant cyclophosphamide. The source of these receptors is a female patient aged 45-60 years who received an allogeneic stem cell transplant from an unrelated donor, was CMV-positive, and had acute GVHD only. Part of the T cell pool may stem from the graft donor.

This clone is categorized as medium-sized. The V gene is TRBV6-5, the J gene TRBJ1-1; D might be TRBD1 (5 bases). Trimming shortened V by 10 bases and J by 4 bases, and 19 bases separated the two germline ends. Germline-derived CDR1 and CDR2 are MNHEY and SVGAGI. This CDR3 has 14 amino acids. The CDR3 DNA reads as TGTGCCACCAGACCCCTGGACATTTCCACTGAAGCTTTCTTT. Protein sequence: CATRPLDISTEAFF.

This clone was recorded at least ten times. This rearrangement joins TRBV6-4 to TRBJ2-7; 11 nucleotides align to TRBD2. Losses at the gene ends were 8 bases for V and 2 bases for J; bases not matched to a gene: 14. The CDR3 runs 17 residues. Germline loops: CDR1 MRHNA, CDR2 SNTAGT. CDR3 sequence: CASPPSGRNRRPYEQYF. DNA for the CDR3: TGTGCCAGCCCGCCTAGCGGGAGGAACCGACGCCCCTACGAGCAGTACTTC.

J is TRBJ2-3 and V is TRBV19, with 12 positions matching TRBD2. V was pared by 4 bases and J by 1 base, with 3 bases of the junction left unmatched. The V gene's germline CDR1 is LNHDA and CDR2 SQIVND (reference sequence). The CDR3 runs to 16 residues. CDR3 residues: CASSNRLAGGTDTQYF. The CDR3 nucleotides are TGTGCCAGTAGTAATCGACTAGCGGGAGGCACAGATACGCAGTATTTT.

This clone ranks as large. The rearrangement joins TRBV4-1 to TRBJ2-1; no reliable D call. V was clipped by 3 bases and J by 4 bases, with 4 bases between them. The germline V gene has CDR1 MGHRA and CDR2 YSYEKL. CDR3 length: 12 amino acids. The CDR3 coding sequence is TGCGCCAGCAGCCACCCATACAATGAGCAGTTCTTC. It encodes CASSHPYNEQFF.

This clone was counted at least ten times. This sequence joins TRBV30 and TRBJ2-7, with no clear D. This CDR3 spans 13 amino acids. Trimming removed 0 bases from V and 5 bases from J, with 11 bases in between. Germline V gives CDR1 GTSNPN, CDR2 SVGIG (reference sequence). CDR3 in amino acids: CAWSVAARNEQYF. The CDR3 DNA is TGTGCCTGGAGTGTCGCGGCTAGAAACGAGCAGTACTTC.

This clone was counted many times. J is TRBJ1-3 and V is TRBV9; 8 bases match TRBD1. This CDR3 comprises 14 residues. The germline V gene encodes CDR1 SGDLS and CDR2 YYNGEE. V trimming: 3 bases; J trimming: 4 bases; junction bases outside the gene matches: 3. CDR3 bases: TGTGCCAGCAGCGACAGGGGGGAAGGAAACACCATATATTTT. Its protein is CASSDRGEGNTIYF.

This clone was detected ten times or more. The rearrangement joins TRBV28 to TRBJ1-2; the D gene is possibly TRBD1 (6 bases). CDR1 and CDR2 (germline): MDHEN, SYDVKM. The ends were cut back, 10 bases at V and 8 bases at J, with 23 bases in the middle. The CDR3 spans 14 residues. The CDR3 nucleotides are TGTGCCACTTACGAGGGACACTGGGGGATCGGCTACACCTTC. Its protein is CATYEGHWGIGYTF.

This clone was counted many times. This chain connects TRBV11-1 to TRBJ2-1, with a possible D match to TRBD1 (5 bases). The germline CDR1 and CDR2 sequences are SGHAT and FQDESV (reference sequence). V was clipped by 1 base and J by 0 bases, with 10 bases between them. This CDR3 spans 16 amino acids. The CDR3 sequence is CASSLDRSSSYNEQFF. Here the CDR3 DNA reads TGTGCCAGCAGCTTAGACAGGTCGAGCTCCTACAATGAGCAGTTCTTC.

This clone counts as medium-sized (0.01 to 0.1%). Here the CDR3 reads CASSQDSSQYF. Here the CDR3 DNA reads TGTGCCAGCAGCCAAGATTCGTCCCAGTACTTC. The chain has TRBV4-2 and TRBJ2-5, with D unclear. The germline V gene has CDR1 LGHNA and CDR2 YNFKEQ. The CDR3 consists of 11 residues. The ends were cut back, 0 bases at V and 9 bases at J, with 5 bases in the middle.

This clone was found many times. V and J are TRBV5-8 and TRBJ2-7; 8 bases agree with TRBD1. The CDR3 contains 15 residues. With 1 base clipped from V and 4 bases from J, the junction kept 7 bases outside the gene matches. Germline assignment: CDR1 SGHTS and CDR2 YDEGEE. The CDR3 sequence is CASSLSPGGFYEQYF. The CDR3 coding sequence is TGTGCCAGCAGCTTGTCCCCAGGGGGCTTTTACGAGCAGTACTTC. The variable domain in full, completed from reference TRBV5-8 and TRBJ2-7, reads EAGVTQSPTHLIKTRGQQATLRCSPISGHTSVYWYQQALGLGLQFLLWYDEGEERNRGNFPPRFSGRQFPNYSSELNVNALELEDSALYLCASSLSPGGFYEQYFGPGTRLTVT.

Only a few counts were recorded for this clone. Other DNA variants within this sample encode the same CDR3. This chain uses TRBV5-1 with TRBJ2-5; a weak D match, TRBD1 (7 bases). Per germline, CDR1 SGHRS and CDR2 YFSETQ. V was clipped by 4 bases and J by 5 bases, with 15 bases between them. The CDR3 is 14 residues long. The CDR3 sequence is CASSPQGGPETQYF. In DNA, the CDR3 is TGCGCCAGCAGCCCCCAGGGGGGACCGGAGACCCAGTACTTC.

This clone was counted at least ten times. CDR3 sequence: CASGSGETDTQYF. The CDR3 nucleotides are TGTGCCTCGGGGAGCGGGGAAACAGATACGCAGTATTTT. The V and J genes are TRBV10-3 and TRBJ2-3; 7 nucleotides match TRBD2. Germline loops: CDR1 ENHRY, CDR2 SYGVKD. This CDR3 contains 13 residues. Trimming cost V 11 bases and J 3 bases; bases outside gene matches: 8.